This T cell receptor (beta chain) stems from a study of OX40 agonist ivuxolimab in advanced cancers. About the study: Given to patients was ivuxolimab, an agonistic anti-OX40 (CD134) antibody. Study-level findings and limits: Expanded clones were, on average, more numerous in CD8+ T cells than in CD4+.

Method: immunoSEQ multiplex PCR; TCRdb's copy keeps in-frame clones and lacks some. The sample has 60,000 to 70,000 clones; 75% to 85% are singletons. Remarks on this clone: Its matching antigen is unknown.

Germline V CDR1 and CDR2: MDHEN, SYDVKM. V was clipped by 6 bases and J by 4 bases, with 12 bases between them. The CDR3 is 13 amino acids. The chain joins TRBV28 to TRBJ2-5, with a weak D call TRBD1 (6 bases). This TCR derives from an adult with an advanced solid tumor such as melanoma, head and neck, liver or kidney cancer. The specimen comprised CD4+ or CD8+ T cells sorted from blood, sampled in a trial of the OX40 agonist ivuxolimab. The CDR3 is CASRGAQRETQYF. DNA of the CDR3: TGTGCCAGCAGGGGGGCCCAGCGAGAGACCCAGTACTTC.